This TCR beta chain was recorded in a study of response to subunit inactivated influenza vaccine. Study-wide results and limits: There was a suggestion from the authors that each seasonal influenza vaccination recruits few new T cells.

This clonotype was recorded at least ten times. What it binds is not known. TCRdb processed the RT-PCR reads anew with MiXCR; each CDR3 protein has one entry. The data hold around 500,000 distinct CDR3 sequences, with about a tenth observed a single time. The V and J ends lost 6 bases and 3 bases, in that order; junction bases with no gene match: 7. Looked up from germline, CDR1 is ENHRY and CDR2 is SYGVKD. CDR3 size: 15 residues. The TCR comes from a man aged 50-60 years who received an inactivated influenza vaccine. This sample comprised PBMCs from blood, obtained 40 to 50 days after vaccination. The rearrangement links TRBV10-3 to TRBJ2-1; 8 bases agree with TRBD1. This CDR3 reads CAIRPTGTGYNEQFF. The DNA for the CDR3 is TGTGCCATCAGACCTACCGGGACAGGCTACAATGAGCAGTTCTTC.